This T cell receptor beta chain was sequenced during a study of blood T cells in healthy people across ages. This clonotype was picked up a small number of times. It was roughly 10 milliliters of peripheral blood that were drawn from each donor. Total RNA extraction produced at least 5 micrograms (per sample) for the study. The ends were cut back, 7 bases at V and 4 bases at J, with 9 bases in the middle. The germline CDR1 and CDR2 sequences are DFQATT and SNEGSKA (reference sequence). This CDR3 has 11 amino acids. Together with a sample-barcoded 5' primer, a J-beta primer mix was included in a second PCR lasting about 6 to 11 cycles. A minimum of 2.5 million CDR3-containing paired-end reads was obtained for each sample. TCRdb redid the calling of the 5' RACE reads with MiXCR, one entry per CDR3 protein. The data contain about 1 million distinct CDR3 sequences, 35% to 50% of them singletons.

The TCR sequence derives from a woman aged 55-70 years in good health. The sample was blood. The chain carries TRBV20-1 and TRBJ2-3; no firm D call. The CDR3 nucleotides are TGCAGTGTTGTTCTAGCAGATACGCAGTATTTT. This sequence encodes CSVVLADTQYF.